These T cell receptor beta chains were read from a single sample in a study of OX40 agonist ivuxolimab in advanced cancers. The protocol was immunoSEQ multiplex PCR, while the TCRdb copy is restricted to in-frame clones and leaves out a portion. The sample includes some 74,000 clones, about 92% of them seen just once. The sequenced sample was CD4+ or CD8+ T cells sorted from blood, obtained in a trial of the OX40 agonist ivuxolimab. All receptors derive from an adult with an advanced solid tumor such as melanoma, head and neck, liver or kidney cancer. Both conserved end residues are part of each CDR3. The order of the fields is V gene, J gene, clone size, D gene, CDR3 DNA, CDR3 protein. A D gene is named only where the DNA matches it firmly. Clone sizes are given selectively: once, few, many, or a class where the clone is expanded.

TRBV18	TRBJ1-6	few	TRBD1	TGTGCCAGCTCACCCCAGGGGGGACAGTATAATTCACCCCTCCACTTT	CASSPQGGQYNSPLHF
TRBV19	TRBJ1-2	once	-	TGTGCCAGCAAATTCGACAGCGTCTATGGCTACACCTTC	CASKFDSVYGYTF
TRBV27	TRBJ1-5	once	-	TGTGCCAGCAGTTTAACGCCTGGGAGTGGGCAGCGCCAGCCCCAGCATTTT	CASSLTPGSGQRQPQHF
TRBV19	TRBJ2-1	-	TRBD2	TGTGCCAGTAGTGTAAGCGGGGGGTCGTACAATGAGCAGTTCTTC	CASSVSGGSYNEQFF
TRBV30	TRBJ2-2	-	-	TGTGCCTGGAGTGTAGATTGGGGGGACACCGGGGAGCTGTTTTTT	CAWSVDWGDTGELFF
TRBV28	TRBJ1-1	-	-	TGTGCCAGCAGTCCAGACGCCAACACTGAAGCTTTCTTT	CASSPDANTEAFF
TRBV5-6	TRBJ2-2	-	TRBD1	TGTGCCAGCAGCTTGGGAAGCAGGGGGCCAGGCGGGGAGCTGTTTTTT	CASSLGSRGPGGELFF
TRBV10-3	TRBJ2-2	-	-	TGTGCCATCAGTGATCCTGGTAACACCGGGGAGCTGTTTTTT	CAISDPGNTGELFF
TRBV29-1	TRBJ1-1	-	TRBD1	TGCAGCGTCCTACAGGGGGGATTACCTGAAGCTTTCTTT	CSVLQGGLPEAFF
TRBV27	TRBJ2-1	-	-	TGTGCCAGCAAGTCGGGGGGCCTTCGCAATGAGCAGTTCTTC	CASKSGGLRNEQFF
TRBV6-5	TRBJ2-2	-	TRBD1	TGTGCCAGCAGATCAGGGGGCGCGAACACCGGGGAGCTGTTTTTT	CASRSGGANTGELFF
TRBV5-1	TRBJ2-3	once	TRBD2	TGCGCCAGCCGTCTAGCGGGGTCTACAGATACGCAGTATTTT	CASRLAGSTDTQYF
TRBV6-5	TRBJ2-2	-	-	TGTGCCAGCAGTTACTCTTGGTTGGCCACCGGGGAGCTGTTTTTT	CASSYSWLATGELFF
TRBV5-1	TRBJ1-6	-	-	TGCGCCAGCAGCCTGGACAGAAGCTCCTATAATTCACCCCTCCACTTT	CASSLDRSSYNSPLHF
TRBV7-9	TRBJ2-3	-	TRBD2	TGTGCCAGCAGCTTATCCGGGGTAGCGGGGGTATCTAGCACAGATACGCAGTATTTT	CASSLSGVAGVSSTDTQYF
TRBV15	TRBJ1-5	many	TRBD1	TGTGCCACCAGCAGTAACCGGGACAGGGGCCGATCAGGCTATCAGCCCCAGCATTTT	CATSSNRDRGRSGYQPQHF
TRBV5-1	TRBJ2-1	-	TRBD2	TGCGCCAGCAGCTGGTCGAGCGGGGGGCCCTCCGAGCAGTTCTTC	CASSWSSGGPSEQFF
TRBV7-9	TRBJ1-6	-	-	TGTGCCAGCAACGTTCTGGGTCCGGATTCACCCCTCCACTTT	CASNVLGPDSPLHF
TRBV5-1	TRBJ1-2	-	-	TGCGCCAGCAGCTTGGCCGAAGGCTATGGCTACACCTTC	CASSLAEGYGYTF
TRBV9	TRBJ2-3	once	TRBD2	TGTGCCAGCAGCGTAGACGGTCGGGGGGAGACAGATACGCAGTATTTT	CASSVDGRGETDTQYF
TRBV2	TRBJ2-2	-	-	TGTGCCAGCAGCCCTCAGCGGGAGCTGTTTTTT	CASSPQRELFF
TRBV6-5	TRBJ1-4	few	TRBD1	TGTGCCAGCAGTTACCGAGGGACAGGGTACGAAAAACTGTTTTTT	CASSYRGTGYEKLFF
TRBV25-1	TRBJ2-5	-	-	TGTGCCAGCAGGAAGAGTGGAGGGGGGGCCGCGGAGACCCAGTACTTC	CASRKSGGGAAETQYF
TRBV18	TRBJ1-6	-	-	TGTGCCAGCTCACCGGGGGACGGACTGACCCTCCACTTT	CASSPGDGLTLHF
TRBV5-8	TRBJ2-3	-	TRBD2	TGTGCCAGCAGCTCTAGCGGATTCACAGATACGCAGTATTTT	CASSSSGFTDTQYF